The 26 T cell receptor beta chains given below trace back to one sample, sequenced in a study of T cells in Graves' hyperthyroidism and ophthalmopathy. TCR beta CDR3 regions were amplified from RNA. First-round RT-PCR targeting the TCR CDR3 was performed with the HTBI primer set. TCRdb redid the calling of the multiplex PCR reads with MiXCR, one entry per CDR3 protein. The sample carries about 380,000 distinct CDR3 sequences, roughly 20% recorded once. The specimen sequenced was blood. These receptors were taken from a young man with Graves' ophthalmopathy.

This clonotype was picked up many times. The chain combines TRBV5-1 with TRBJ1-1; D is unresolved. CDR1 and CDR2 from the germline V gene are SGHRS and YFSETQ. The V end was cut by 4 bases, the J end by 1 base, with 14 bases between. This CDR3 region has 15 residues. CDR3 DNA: TGCGCCAGCAGCCCTACATCAGGAGGGAACACTGAAGCTTTCTTT. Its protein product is CASSPTSGGNTEAFF.

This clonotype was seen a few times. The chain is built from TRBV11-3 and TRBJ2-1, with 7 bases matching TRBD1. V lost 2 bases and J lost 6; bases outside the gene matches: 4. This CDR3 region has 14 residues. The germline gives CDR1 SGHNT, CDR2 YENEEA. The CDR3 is CASSLRTGSNEQFF. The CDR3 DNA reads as TGTGCCAGCAGCTTACGGACAGGTAGCAATGAGCAGTTCTTC.

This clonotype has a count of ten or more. CDR3 loop: CATSREAAESQPQHF. CDR3 DNA: TGTGCCACCAGCAGAGAGGCAGCTGAGAGTCAGCCCCAGCATTTT. V usage is TRBV15 and J usage is TRBJ1-5; D uncertain. Germline V gives CDR1 LNHNV, CDR2 YYDKDF (reference sequence). This CDR3 is 15 amino acids long. V lost 0 bases and J 6 bases, leaving 12 bases between the germline ends.

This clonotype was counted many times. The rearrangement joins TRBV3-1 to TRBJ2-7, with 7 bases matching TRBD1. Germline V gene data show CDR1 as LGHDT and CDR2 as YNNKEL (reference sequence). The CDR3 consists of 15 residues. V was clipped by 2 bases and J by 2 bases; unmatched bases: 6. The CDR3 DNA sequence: TGTGCCAGCAGCCAACTTCGGACAGGCCCCTACGAGCAGTACTTC. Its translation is CASSQLRTGPYEQYF.

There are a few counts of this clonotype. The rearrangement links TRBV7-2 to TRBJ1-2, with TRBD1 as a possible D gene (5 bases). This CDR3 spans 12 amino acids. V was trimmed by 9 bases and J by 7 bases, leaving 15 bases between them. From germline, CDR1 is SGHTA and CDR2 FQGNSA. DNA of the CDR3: TGTGCCAGAGGGACCAAGGGCGGTGGCTACACCTTC. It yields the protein CARGTKGGGYTF.

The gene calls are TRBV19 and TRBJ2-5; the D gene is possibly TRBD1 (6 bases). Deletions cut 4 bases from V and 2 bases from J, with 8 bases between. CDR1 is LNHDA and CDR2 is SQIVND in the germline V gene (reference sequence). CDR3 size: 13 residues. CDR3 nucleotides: TGTGCCAGTAGTAGACAGGTACAAGAGACCCAGTACTTC. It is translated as CASSRQVQETQYF.

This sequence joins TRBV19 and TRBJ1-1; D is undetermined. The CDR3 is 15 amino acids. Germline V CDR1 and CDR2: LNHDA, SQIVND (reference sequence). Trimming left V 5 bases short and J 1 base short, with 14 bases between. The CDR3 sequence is CASSLSALSNTEAFF. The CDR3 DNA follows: TGTGCCAGTAGTCTGTCAGCCCTTTCGAACACTGAAGCTTTCTTT.

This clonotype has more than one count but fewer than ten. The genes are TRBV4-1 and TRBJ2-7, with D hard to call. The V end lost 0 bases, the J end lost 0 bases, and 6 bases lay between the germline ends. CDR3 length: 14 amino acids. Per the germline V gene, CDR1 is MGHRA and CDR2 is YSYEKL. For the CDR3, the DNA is TGCGCCAGCAGCCAAGAAGCATCCTCCTACGAGCAGTACTTC. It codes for CASSQEASSYEQYF.

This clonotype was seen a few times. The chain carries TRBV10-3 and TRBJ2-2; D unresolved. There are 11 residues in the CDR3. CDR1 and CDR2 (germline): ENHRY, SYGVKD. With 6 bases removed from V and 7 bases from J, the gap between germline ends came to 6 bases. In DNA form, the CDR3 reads TGTGCCATCAGCAGGAGCGGGGAGCTGTTTTTT. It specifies CAISRSGELFF.

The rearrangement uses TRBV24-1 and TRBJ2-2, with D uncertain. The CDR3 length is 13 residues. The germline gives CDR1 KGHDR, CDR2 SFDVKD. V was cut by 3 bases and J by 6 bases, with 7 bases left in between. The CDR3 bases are TGTGCCACCAGTGATGCCCAGGCCGGGGAGCTGTTTTTT. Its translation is CATSDAQAGELFF.

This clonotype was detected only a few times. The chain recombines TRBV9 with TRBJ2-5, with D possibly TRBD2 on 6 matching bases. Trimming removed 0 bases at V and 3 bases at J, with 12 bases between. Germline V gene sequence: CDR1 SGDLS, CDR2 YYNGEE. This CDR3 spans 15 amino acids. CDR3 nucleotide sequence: TGTGCCAGCAGCGTAGATGCGGGGATGGAAGAGACCCAGTACTTC. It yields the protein CASSVDAGMEETQYF.

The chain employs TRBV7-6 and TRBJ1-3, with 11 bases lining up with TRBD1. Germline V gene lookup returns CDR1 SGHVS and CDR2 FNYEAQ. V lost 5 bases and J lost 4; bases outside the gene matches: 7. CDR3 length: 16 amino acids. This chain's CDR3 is CASSPGQGAGGNTIYF. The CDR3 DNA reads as TGTGCCAGCAGCCCCGGACAGGGGGCGGGGGGAAACACCATATATTTT.

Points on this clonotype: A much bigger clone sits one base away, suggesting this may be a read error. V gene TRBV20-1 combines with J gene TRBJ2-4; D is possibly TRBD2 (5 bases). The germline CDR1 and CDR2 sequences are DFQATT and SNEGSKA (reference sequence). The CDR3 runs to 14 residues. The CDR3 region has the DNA TGCAGTGCTAGAGCTGGGCTAGCCAAAAACATTCAGTGCTTC. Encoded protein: CSARAGLAKNIQCF.

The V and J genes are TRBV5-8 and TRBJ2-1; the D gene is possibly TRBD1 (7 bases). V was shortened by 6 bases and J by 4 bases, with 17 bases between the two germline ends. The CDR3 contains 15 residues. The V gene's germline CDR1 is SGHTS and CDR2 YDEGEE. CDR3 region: CASNERQGGYNEQFF. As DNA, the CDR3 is TGTGCCAGCAACGAGAGACAGGGAGGATACAATGAGCAGTTCTTC.

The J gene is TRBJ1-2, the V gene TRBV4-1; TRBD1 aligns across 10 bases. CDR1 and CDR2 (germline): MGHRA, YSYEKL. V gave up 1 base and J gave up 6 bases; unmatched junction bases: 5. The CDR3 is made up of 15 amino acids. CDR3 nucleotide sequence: TGCGCCAGCAGCCAAGGGCGCGGGACAGGGGATGGCTACACCTTC. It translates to CASSQGRGTGDGYTF.

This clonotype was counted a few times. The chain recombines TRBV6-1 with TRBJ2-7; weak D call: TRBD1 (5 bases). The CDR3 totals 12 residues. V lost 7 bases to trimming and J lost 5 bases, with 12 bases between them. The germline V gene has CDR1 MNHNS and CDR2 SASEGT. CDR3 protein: CASTGKLNEQYF. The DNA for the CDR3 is TGTGCCAGCACAGGGAAACTCAACGAGCAGTACTTC.

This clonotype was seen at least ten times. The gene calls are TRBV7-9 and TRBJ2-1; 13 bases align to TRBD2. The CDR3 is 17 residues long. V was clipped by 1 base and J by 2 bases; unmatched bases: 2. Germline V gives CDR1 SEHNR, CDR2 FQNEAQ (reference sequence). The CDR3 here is CASSLGTSGGTYNEQFF. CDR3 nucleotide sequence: TGTGCCAGCAGCTTAGGGACTAGCGGGGGAACCTACAATGAGCAGTTCTTC.

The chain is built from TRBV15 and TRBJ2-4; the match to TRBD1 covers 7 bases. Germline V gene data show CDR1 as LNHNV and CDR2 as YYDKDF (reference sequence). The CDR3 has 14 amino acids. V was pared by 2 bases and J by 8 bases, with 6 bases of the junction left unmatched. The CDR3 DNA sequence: TGTGCCACCAGCAGATCGACAGGGATAGACATTCAGTACTTC. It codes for CATSRSTGIDIQYF.

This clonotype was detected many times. The CDR3 loop reads CASSLARQTNAEAFF. In DNA form, the CDR3 reads TGTGCCAGCAGTTTAGCGCGTCAGACCAACGCTGAAGCTTTCTTT. This chain connects TRBV12-3 or TRBV12-4 to TRBJ1-1; D gene unclear. Trimming took 0 bases from V and 6 from J, leaving 14 bases between them. The CDR3 covers 15 residues.

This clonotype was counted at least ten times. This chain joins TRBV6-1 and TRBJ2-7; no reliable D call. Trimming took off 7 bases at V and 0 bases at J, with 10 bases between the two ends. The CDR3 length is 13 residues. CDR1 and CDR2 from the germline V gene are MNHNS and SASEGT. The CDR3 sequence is CASTQADSYEQYF. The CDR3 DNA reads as TGTGCCAGCACCCAGGCTGACTCCTACGAGCAGTACTTC.

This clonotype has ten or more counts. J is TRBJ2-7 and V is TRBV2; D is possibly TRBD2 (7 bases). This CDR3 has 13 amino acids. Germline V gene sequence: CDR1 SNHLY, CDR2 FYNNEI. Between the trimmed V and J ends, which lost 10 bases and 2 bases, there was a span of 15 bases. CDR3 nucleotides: TGTGCCACCTCTGTGGGGGGGCCCTACGAGCAGTACTTC. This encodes CATSVGGPYEQYF.

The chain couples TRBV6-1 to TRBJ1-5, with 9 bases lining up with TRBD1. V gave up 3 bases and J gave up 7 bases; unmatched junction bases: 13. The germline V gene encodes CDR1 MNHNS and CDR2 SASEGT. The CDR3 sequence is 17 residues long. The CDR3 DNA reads TGTGCCAGCAGTGAGGCGCTGGACAGGGGCTACCCACAGCCCCAGCATTTT. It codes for CASSEALDRGYPQPQHF.

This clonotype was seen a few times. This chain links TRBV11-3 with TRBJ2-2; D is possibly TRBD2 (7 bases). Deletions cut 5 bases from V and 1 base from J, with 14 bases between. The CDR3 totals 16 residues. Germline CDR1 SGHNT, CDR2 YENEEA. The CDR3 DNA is TGTGCCAGCAGCGCAAGGGGGGGAAAGAACACCGGGGAGCTGTTTTTT. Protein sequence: CASSARGGKNTGELFF.

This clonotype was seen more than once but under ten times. Written as DNA, the CDR3 is TGCAGTGCTAGAGAGACGGTCTACGAGCAGTACTTC. Protein: CSARETVYEQYF. V and J are TRBV20-1 and TRBJ2-7, with unresolved D. V was shortened by 0 bases and J by 3 bases, with 6 bases between the two germline ends. The CDR3 contains 12 residues. Germline lookup yields CDR1 DFQATT and CDR2 SNEGSKA (reference sequence).

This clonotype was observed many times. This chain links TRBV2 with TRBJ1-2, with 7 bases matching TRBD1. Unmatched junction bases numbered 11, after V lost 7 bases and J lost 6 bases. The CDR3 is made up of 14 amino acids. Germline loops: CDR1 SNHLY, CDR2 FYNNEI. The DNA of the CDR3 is TGTGCCAGCAAAGTTACAGCGGGGACAGATGGCTACACCTTC. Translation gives CASKVTAGTDGYTF. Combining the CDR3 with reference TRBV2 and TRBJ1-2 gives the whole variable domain EPEVTQTPSHQVTQMGQEVILRCVPISNHLYFYWYRQILGQKVEFLVSFYNNEISEKSEIFDDQFSVERPDGSNFTLKIRSTKLEDSAMYFCASKVTAGTDGYTFGSGTRLTVV.

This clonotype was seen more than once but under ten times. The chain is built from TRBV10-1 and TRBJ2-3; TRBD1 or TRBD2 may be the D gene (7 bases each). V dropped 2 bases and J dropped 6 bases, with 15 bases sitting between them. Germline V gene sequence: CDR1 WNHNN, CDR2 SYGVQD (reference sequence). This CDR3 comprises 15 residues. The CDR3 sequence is CASSEPGGGRDTQYF. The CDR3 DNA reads TGCGCCAGCAGTGAGCCAGGGGGGGGACGGGATACGCAGTATTTT.